This T cell receptor (beta chain) emerged from a study of OX40 agonist ivuxolimab in advanced cancers. Across the study: Dosing consisted of intravenous ivuxolimab at 0.01 to 10 mg/kg every 2 weeks. Overall study results and limits: Partial responders at 0.1-3.0 mg/kg showed near-lowest clonal expansion.

The CDR3 has 11 amino acids. Looked up from germline, CDR1 is MNHNY and CDR2 is SVGAGI (reference sequence). V lost 2 bases and J 7 bases, leaving 3 bases between the germline ends. As to this clone: Its cognate antigen is unknown.

Here immunoSEQ multiplex PCR was the method, and the copy in TCRdb shows in-frame clones only, minus some. The table includes fewer than 65,000 clones, approximately 90% detected once. J is TRBJ2-1 and V is TRBV6-6; unclear D gene. This specimen was CD4+ or CD8+ T cells sorted from blood, taken in a trial of the OX40 agonist ivuxolimab. The TCR was taken from an adult with an advanced solid tumor such as melanoma, head and neck, liver or kidney cancer. The CDR3: CASSYGNEQFF. Written as DNA, the CDR3 is TGTGCCAGCAGTTACGGTAATGAGCAGTTCTTC.